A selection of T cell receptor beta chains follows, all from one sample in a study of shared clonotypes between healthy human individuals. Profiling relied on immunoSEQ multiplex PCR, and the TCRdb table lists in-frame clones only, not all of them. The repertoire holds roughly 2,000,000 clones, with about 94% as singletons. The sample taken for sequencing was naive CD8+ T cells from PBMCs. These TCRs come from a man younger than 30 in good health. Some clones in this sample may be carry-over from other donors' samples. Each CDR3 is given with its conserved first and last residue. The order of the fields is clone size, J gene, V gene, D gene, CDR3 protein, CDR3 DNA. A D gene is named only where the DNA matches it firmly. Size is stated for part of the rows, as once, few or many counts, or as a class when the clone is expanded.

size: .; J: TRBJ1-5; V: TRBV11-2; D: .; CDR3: CASSVWSNQPQHF; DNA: TGTGCCAGCAGCGTGTGGAGCAATCAGCCCCAGCATTTT
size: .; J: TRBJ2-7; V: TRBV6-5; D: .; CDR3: CASSYSRTYASEQYF; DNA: TGTGCCAGCAGTTACTCTAGGACCTACGCATCCGAGCAGTACTTC
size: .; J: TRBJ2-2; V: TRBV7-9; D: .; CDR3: CASSQVLESAGELFF; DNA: TGTGCCAGCAGCCAGGTACTCGAGTCGGCCGGGGAGCTGTTTTTT
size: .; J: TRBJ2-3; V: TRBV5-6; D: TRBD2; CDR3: CASSPGTSYPDTQYF; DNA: TGTGCCAGCAGCCCGGGGACTAGTTACCCAGATACGCAGTATTTT
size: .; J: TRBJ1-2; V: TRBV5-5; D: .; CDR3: CASSSDRTNYGYTF; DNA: TGTGCCAGCAGCTCGGACAGAACTAACTATGGCTACACCTTC
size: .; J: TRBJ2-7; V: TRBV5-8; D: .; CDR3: CASSLGSGPLYEQYF; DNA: TGTGCCAGCAGCTTGGGATCGGGGCCACTCTACGAGCAGTACTTC
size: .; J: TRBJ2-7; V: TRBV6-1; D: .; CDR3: CASSAHSPGDYEQYF; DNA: TGTGCCAGCAGTGCACACTCCCCGGGAGACTACGAGCAGTACTTC
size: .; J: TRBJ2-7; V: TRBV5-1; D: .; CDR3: CASSWTASYEQYF; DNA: TGCGCCAGCAGCTGGACAGCCTCCTACGAGCAGTACTTC
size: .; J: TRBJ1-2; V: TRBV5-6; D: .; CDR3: CASSPNTDSLLLYGYTF; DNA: TGTGCCAGCAGCCCTAATACGGACAGCCTTTTACTCTATGGCTACACCTTC
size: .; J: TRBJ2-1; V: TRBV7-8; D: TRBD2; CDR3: CASSPTSGAYNEQFF; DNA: TGTGCCAGCAGCCCCACTAGCGGGGCCTACAATGAGCAGTTCTTC
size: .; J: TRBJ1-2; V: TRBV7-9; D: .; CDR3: CASSSLVGPGYTF; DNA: TGTGCCAGCAGCTCTCTTGTGGGGCCTGGCTACACCTTC
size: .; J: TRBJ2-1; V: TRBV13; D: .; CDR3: CASSLGLGGPPDNEQFF; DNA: TGTGCCAGCAGCTTAGGCCTAGGCGGGCCACCTGACAATGAGCAGTTCTTC
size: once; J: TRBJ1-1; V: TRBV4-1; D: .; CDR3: CASSQEGGGVGLNTEAFF; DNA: TGCGCCAGCAGCCAAGAGGGAGGGGGGGTCGGATTGAACACTGAAGCTTTCTTT
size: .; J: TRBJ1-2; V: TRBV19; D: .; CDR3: CASSGGAGYTF; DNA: TGTGCCAGTAGTGGTGGGGCTGGCTACACCTTC
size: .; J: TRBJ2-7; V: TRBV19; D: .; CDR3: CASSILQGSSYEQYF; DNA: TGTGCCAGTAGTATACTACAGGGTAGTTCCTACGAGCAGTACTTC
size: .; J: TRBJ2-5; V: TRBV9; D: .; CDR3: CASSDRDKQETQYF; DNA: TGTGCCAGCAGCGACCGGGACAAGCAAGAGACCCAGTACTTC
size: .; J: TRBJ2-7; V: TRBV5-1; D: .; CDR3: CASSFGGYEQYF; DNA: TGCGCCAGCAGCTTTGGGGGGTACGAGCAGTACTTC
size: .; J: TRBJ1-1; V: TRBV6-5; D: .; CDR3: CASSQRPAREAFF; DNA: TGTGCCAGCAGTCAGAGGCCCGCTCGTGAAGCTTTCTTT
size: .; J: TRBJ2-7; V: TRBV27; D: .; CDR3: CASSPGAHEQYF; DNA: TGTGCCAGCAGCCCCGGCGCCCACGAGCAGTACTTC
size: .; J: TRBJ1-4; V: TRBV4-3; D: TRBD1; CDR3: CASRREETGLNEKLFF; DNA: TGCGCCAGCAGAAGAGAAGAGACAGGGCTTAATGAAAAACTGTTTTTT
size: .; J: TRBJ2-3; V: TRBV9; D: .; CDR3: CASSATGTDTQYF; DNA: TGTGCCAGCAGCGCCACAGGGACAGATACGCAGTATTTT
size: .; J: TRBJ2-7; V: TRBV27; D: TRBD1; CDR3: CASSGTGTGYYEQYF; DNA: TGTGCCAGCAGTGGGACCGGGACAGGATACTACGAGCAGTACTTC
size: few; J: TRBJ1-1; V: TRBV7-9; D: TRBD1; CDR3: CASSPDRGLNTEAFF; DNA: TGTGCCAGCAGCCCGGACAGGGGCTTGAACACTGAAGCTTTCTTT
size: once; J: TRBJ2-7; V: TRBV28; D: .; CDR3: CASSFWGLDGTLLEQYF; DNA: TGTGCCAGCAGTTTTTGGGGTCTGGACGGGACACTTCTCGAGCAGTACTTC
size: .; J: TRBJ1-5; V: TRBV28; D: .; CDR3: CASSLAVSNQPQHF; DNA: TGTGCCAGCAGTTTAGCCGTGAGCAATCAGCCCCAGCATTTT
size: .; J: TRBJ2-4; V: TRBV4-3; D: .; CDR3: CASSPSGRSIQYF; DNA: TGCGCCAGCAGCCCATCGGGACGGAGCATTCAGTACTTC
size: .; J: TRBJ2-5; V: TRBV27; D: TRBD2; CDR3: CASSFEWQRGAQYF; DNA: TGTGCCAGCAGTTTCGAGTGGCAGCGGGGGGCCCAGTACTTC
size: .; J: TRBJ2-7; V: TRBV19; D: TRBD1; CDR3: CASSGWDSSYEQYF; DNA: TGTGCCAGTAGTGGTTGGGACAGCTCCTACGAGCAGTACTTC
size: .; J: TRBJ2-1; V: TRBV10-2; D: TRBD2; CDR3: CASSTGGSGNEQFF; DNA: TGCGCCAGCAGTACGGGCGGGAGTGGCAATGAGCAGTTCTTC
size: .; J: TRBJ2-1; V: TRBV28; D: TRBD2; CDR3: CASSLPARLAGYNEQFF; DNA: TGTGCCAGCAGTTTGCCCGCTCGACTAGCGGGCTACAATGAGCAGTTCTTC
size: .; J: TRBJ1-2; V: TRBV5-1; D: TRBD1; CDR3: CASSLLGQGDYGYTF; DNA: TGCGCCAGCAGCTTACTAGGACAGGGAGACTATGGCTACACCTTC
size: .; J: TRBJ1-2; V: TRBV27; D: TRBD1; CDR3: CASSPRGGPSYGYTF; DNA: TGTGCCAGCAGCCCCAGAGGGGGCCCCAGCTATGGCTACACCTTC
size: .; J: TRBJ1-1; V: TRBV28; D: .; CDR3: CASSSNEAFF; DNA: TGTGCCAGCAGTTCGAATGAAGCTTTCTTT
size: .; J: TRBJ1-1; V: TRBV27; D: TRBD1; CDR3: CASRTQGGTEAFF; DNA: TGTGCCAGCAGAACACAGGGGGGCACTGAAGCTTTCTTT
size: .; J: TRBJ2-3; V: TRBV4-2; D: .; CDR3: CASSQVAFGDTQYF; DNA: TGTGCCAGCAGCCAAGTCGCATTTGGCGATACGCAGTATTTT
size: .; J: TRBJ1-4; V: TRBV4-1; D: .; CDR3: CASRGGEKLFF; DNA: TGCGCCAGCAGGGGGGGTGAAAAACTGTTTTTT
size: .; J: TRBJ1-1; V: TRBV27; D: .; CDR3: CASRLAGVRTEAFF; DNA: TGTGCCAGCAGACTCGCCGGGGTTAGGACTGAAGCTTTCTTT
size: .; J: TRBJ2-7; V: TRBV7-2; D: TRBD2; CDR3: CASRSSTSGTYEQYF; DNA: TGTGCCAGCAGATCGTCGACTAGCGGAACCTACGAGCAGTACTTC
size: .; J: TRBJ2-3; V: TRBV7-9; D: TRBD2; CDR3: CASSPNAGTSIDTQYF; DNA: TGTGCCAGCAGCCCGAACGCCGGGACTAGTATAGATACGCAGTATTTT
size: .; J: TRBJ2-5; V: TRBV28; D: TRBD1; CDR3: CASTSDRAETQYF; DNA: TGTGCCAGCACCTCGGACAGGGCCGAGACCCAGTACTTC
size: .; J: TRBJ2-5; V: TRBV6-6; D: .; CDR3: CASSYSETQYF; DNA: TGTGCCAGCAGTTACTCGGAGACCCAGTACTTC
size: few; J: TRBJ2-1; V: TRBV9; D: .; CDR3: CASSVGYEQFF; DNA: TGTGCCAGCAGCGTAGGGTATGAGCAGTTCTTC
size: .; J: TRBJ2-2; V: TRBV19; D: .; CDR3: CASSIRLAPGELFF; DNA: TGTGCCAGTAGTATTCGGTTAGCGCCCGGGGAGCTGTTTTTT
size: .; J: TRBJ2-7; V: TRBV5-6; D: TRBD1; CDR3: CASSYPTGGGEQYF; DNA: TGTGCCAGCAGCTATCCGACAGGGGGAGGCGAGCAGTACTTC
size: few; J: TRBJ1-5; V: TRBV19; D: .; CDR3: CASSSNLGNQPQHF; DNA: TGTGCCAGTAGTTCAAACTTGGGCAATCAGCCCCAGCATTTT
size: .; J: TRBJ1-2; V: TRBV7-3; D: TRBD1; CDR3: CASSPHHRGGGDYTF; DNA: TGTGCCAGCAGCCCCCACCACAGGGGAGGGGGTGACTACACCTTC
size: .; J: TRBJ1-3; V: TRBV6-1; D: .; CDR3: CASSEEAWVHSGNTIYF; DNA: TGTGCCAGCAGTGAAGAGGCTTGGGTCCACTCTGGAAACACCATATATTTT
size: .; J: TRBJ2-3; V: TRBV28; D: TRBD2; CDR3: CASSLPREATDTQYF; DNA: TGTGCCAGCAGTTTACCGCGGGAGGCCACAGATACGCAGTATTTT
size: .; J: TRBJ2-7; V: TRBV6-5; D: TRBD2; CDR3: CASSYSPSGGHYEQYF; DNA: TGTGCCAGCAGTTACTCCCCTAGCGGGGGCCACTACGAGCAGTACTTC
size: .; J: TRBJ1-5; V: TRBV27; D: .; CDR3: CASSFSSEGYSNQPQHF; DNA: TGTGCCAGCAGCTTTTCAAGTGAGGGGTATAGCAATCAGCCCCAGCATTTT
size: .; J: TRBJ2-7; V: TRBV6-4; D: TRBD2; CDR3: CASSERGTSGSYEQYF; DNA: TGTGCCAGCAGTGAACGCGGGACTAGCGGGAGCTACGAGCAGTACTTC
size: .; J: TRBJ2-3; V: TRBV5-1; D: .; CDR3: CASSLGMGTSTDTQYF; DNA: TGCGCCAGCAGCTTGGGTATGGGTACTAGCACAGATACGCAGTATTTT
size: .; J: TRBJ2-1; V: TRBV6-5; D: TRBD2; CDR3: CASTAGTSVYNEQFF; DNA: TGTGCCAGCACCGCCGGGACTAGCGTATACAATGAGCAGTTCTTC
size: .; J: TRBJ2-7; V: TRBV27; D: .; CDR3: CASSLSPRPYEQYF; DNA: TGTGCCAGCAGTTTATCACCCCGTCCTTACGAGCAGTACTTC
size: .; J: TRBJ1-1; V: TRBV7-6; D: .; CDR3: CASSLGRSLWNTEAFF; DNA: TGTGCCAGCAGCTTAGGTCGGTCCTTGTGGAACACTGAAGCTTTCTTT
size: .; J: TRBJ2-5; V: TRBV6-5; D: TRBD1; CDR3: CASSYSTGQETQYF; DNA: TGTGCCAGCAGTTACTCGACAGGGCAAGAGACCCAGTACTTC
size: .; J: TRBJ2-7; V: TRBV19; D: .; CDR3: CASSIGSYGYEQYF; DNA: TGTGCCAGTAGTATAGGCAGCTACGGGTACGAGCAGTACTTC
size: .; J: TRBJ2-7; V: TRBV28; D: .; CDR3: CASSLRTAEQYF; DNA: TGTGCCAGCAGTTTACGTACGGCCGAGCAGTACTTC
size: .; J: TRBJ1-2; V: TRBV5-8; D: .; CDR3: CASSGPEIVGYTF; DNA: TGTGCCAGCAGCGGGCCGGAGATAGTAGGCTACACCTTC